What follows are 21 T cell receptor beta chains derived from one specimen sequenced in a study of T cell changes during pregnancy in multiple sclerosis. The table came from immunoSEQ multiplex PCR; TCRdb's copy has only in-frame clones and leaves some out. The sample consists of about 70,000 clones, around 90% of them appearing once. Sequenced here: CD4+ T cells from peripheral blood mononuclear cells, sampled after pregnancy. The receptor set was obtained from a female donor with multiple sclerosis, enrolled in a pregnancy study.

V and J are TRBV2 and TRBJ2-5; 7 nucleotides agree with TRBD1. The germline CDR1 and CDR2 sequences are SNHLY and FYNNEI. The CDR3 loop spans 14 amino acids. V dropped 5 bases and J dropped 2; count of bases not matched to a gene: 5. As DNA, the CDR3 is TGTGCCAGCAGTAAAACAGGGGCTCAAGAGACCCAGTACTTC. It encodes CASSKTGAQETQYF.

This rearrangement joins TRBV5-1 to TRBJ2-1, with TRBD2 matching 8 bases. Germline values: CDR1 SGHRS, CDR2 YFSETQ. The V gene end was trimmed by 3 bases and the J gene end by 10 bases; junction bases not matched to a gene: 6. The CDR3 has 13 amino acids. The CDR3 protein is CASSSGLVQEQFF. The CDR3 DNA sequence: TGCGCCAGCAGCTCGGGACTAGTCCAAGAGCAGTTCTTC.

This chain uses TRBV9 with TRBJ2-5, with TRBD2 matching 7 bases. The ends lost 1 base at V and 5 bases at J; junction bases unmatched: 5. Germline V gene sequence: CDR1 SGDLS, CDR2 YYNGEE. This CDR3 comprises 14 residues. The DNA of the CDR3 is TGTGCCAGCAGCGTACAAACGGGGGGTGAGACCCAGTACTTC. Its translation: CASSVQTGGETQYF.

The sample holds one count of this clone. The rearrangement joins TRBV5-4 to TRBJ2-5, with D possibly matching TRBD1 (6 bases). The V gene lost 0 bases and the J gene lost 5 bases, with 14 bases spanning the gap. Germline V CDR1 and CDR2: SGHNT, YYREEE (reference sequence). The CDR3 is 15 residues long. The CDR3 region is CASSLVQGLGETQYF. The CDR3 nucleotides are TGTGCCAGCAGCTTGGTTCAGGGGCTAGGTGAGACCCAGTACTTC.

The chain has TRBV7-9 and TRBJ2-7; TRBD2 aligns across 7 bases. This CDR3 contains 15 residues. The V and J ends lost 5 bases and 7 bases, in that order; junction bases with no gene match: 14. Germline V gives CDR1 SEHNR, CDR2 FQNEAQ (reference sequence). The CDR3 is CASSRLGQGAGEQYF. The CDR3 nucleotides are TGTGCCAGCAGCCGACTGGGGCAGGGAGCGGGAGAGCAGTACTTC.

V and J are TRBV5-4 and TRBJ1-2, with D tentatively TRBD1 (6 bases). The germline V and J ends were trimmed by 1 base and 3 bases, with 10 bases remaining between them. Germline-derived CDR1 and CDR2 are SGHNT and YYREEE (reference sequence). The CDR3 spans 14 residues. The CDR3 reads CASSLQGWDYGYTF. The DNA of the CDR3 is TGTGCCAGCAGCTTGCAGGGGTGGGACTATGGCTACACCTTC. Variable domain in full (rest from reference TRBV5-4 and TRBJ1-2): ETGVTQSPTHLIKTRGQQVTLRCSSQSGHNTVSWYQQALGQGPQFIFQYYREEENGRGNFPPRFSGLQFPNYSSELNVNALELDDSALYLCASSLQGWDYGYTFGSGTRLTVV.

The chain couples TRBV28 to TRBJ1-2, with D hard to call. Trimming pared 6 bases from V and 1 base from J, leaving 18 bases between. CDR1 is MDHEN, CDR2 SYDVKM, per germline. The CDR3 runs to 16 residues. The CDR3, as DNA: TGTGCCAGCAGCTACACGGGCCTCGGAGGTAACTATGGCTACACCTTC. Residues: CASSYTGLGGNYGYTF.

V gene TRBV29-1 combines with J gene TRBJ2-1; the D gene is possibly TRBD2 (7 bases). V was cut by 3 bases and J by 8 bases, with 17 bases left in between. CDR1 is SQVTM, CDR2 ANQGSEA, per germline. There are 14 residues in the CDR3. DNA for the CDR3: TGCAGCGTTGAGGCAGGGTTAGGGGGGGATGAGCAGTTCTTC. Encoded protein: CSVEAGLGGDEQFF.

The CDR3 here is CASSLRVSGGQETQYF. The DNA for the CDR3 is TGTGCCAGCAGCCTTCGGGTGAGCGGGGGCCAAGAGACCCAGTACTTC. The chain uses TRBV4-2 and TRBJ2-5, with 8 bases matching TRBD2. Germline V gene data show CDR1 as LGHNA and CDR2 as YNFKEQ. CDR3 size: 16 residues. V was clipped by 4 bases and J by 1 base; unmatched bases: 8.

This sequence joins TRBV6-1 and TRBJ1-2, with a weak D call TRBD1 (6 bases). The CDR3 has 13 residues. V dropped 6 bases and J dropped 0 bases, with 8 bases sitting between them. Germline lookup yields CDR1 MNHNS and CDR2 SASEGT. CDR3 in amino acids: CASSTGPNYGYTF. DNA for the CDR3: TGTGCCAGCAGCACAGGGCCTAACTATGGCTACACCTTC.

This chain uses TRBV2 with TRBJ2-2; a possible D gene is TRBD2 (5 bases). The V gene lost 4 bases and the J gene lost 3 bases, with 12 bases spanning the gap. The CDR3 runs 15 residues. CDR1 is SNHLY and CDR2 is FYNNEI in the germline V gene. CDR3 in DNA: TGTGCCAGCAGTGTCTGGAGTAGCGACACCGGGGAGCTGTTTTTT. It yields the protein CASSVWSSDTGELFF. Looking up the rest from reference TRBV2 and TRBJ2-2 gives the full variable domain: EPEVTQTPSHQVTQMGQEVILRCVPISNHLYFYWYRQILGQKVEFLVSFYNNEISEKSEIFDDQFSVERPDGSNFTLKIRSTKLEDSAMYFCASSVWSSDTGELFFGEGSRLTVL.

In DNA form, the CDR3 reads TGTGCCTGGAGTGAATGGTACGAGGTTAATCAGCCCCAGCATTTT. It is translated as CAWSEWYEVNQPQHF. The chain has TRBV30 and TRBJ1-5; no clear D gene. The CDR3 loop spans 15 amino acids. V lost 1 base, J lost 4 bases, and 14 bases lay in between. From germline, CDR1 is GTSNPN and CDR2 SVGIG (reference sequence).

In DNA, the CDR3 is TGCAGCGTTGAGGTCACGAGTACCGGCTACACCTTC. Its protein product is CSVEVTSTGYTF. V usage is TRBV29-1 and J usage is TRBJ1-2, with unresolved D. This CDR3 region has 12 residues. Between the trimmed V and J ends, which lost 3 bases and 8 bases, there was a span of 13 bases. In germline, CDR1 is SQVTM, CDR2 ANQGSEA. The full variable domain, rest sourced from reference TRBV29-1 and TRBJ1-2, is SAVISQKPSRDICQRGTSLTIQCQVDSQVTMMFWYRQQPGQSLTLIATANQGSEATYESGFVIDKFPISRPNLTFSTLTVSNMSPEDSSIYLCSVEVTSTGYTFGSGTRLTVV.

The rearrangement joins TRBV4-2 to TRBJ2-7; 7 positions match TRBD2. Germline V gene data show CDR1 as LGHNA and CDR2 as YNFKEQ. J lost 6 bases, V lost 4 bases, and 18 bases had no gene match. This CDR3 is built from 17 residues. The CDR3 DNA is TGTGCCAGCAGCCTTGTAATGGGAGGGGCAGGTGCGGCCGAGCAGTACTTC. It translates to CASSLVMGGAGAAEQYF.

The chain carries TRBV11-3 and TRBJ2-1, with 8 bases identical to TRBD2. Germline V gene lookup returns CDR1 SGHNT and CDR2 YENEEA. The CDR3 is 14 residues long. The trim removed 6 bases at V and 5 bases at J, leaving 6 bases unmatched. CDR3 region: CASSAYSGDNEQFF. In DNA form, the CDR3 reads TGTGCCAGCAGTGCATATAGCGGGGACAATGAGCAGTTCTTC.

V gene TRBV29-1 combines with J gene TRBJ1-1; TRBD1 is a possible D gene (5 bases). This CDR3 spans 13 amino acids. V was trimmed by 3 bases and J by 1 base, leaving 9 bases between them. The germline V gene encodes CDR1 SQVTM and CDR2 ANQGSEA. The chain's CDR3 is CSVDGQGNTEAFF. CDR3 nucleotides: TGCAGCGTTGACGGGCAGGGGAACACTGAAGCTTTCTTT.

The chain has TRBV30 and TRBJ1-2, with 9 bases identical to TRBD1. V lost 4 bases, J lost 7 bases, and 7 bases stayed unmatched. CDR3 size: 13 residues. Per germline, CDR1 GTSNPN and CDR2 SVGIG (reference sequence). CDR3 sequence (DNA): TGTGCCTGGACTCCAAGGACAGGGGTTGGCTACACCTTC. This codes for CAWTPRTGVGYTF.

Here the CDR3 DNA reads TGTGCCAGCAGCGAGACAGGGGACACTGAAGCTTTCTTT. It specifies CASSETGDTEAFF. This sequence joins TRBV11-1 and TRBJ1-1, with 8 nucleotides matching TRBD1. The CDR3 has 13 residues. Losses at the gene ends were 5 bases for V and 3 bases for J; bases not matched to a gene: 2. Germline assignment: CDR1 SGHAT and CDR2 FQDESV (reference sequence).

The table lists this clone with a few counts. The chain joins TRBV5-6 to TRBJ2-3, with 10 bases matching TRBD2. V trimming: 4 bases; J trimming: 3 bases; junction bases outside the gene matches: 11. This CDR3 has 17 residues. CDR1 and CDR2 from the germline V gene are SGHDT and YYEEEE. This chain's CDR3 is CASSPRLAGGRTDTQYF. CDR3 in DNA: TGTGCCAGCAGCCCGCGGTTAGCGGGGGGCAGGACAGATACGCAGTATTTT.

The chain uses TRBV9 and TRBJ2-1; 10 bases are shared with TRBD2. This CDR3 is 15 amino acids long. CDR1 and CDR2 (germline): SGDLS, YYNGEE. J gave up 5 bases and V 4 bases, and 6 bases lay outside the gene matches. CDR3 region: CASSFGLAENNEQFF. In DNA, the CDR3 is TGTGCCAGCAGCTTCGGACTAGCGGAGAACAATGAGCAGTTCTTC. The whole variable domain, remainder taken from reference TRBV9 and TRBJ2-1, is DSGVTQTPKHLITATGQRVTLRCSPRSGDLSVYWYQQSLDQGLQFLIQYYNGEERAKGNILERFSAQQFPDLHSELNLSSLELGDSALYFCASSFGLAENNEQFFGPGTRLTVL.

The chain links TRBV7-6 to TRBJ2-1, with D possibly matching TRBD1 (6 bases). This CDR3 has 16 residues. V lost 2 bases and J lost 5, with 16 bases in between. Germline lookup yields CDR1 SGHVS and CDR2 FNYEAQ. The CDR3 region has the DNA TGTGCCAGCAGCTTACCCCCGACAGGAGGAGACAATGAGCAGTTCTTC. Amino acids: CASSLPPTGGDNEQFF.